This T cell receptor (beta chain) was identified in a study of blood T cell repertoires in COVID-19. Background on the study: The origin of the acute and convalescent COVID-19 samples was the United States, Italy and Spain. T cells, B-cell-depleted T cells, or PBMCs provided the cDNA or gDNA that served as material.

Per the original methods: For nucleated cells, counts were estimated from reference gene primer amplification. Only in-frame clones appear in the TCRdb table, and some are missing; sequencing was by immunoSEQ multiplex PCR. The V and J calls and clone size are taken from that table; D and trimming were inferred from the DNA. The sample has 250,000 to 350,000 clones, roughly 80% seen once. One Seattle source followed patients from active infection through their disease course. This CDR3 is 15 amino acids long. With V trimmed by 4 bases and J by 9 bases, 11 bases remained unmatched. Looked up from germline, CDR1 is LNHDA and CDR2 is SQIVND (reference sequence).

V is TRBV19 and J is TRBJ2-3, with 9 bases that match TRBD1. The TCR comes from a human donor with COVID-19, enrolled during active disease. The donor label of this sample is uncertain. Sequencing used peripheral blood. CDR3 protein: CASSTQGAPHITQYF. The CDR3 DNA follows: TGTGCCAGTAGTACACAGGGGGCCCCGCACATAACGCAGTATTTT.